These 17 T cell receptor beta chains share one sample of origin, sequenced in a study of blood T cell repertoires in COVID-19. The repertoire was sequenced with immunoSEQ multiplex PCR; TCRdb's copy has only in-frame clones and lacks some. The top ten clones hold under 8.5% of a sample with about 480,000 clones, around nine tenths of them seen once. Sequencing was done on a sample of peripheral blood. The receptors here all came from a woman in her fifties or sixties with COVID-19, enrolled during active disease.

In this sample, this clone turned up a few times. This chain uses TRBV6-2 or TRBV6-3 with TRBJ2-2; D unclear. This CDR3 is 18 amino acids long. V lost 0 bases to trimming and J lost 1 base, with 15 bases between them. Germline CDR1 reads MNHEY; CDR2 reads SVGEGT. The CDR3 is CASSYSSAAARNTGELFF. DNA for the CDR3: TGTGCCAGCAGTTACTCCTCTGCTGCTGCGCGGAACACCGGGGAGCTGTTTTTT.

V usage is TRBV7-9 and J usage is TRBJ2-1; TRBD2 agrees at 11 bases. The germline V gene encodes CDR1 SEHNR and CDR2 FQNEAQ (reference sequence). This CDR3 has 16 amino acids. V lost 1 base to trimming and J lost 6 bases; unmatched junction nucleotides: 5. CDR3 bases: TGTGCCAGCAGCTTAGGTTGGGGGACTAGCGGCAATGAGCAGTTCTTC. Protein sequence: CASSLGWGTSGNEQFF. The full variable domain, completed using reference TRBV7-9 and TRBJ2-1, is DTGVSQNPRHKITKRGQNVTFRCDPISEHNRLYWYRQTLGQGPEFLTYFQNEAQLEKSRLLSDRFSAERPKGSFSTLEIQRTEQGDSAMYLCASSLGWGTSGNEQFFGPGTRLTVL.

This chain uses TRBV19 with TRBJ2-2; possible D gene TRBD2, 5 bases. The CDR3 length is 17 residues. The V end lost 7 bases, the J end lost 4 bases, and 22 bases lay between the germline ends. From germline, CDR1 is LNHDA and CDR2 SQIVND (reference sequence). The CDR3 DNA reads TGTGCCAGTACCACCGAGGACCAGGCGGGTAGCACCGGGGAGCTGTTTTTT. Its protein is CASTTEDQAGSTGELFF.

J is TRBJ2-2 and V is TRBV10-1; TRBD2 is a possible D gene (5 bases). Deletions cut 0 bases from V and 3 bases from J, with 5 bases between. The CDR3 spans 14 residues. Per germline, CDR1 WNHNN and CDR2 SYGVQD (reference sequence). The CDR3 coding sequence is TGCGCCAGCAGTGAGTCCGGGGACACCGGGGAGCTGTTTTTT. Translating it yields CASSESGDTGELFF.

The chain combines TRBV20-1 with TRBJ1-2; 8 bases are shared with TRBD1. Losses at the gene ends were 3 bases for V and 0 bases for J; bases not matched to a gene: 9. The germline V gene has CDR1 DFQATT and CDR2 SNEGSKA (reference sequence). The CDR3 has 16 amino acids. The CDR3 loop is CSASSEQGVTNYGYTF. DNA of the CDR3: TGCAGTGCTAGTTCGGAACAGGGGGTAACTAACTATGGCTACACCTTC.

This sequence joins TRBV7-9 and TRBJ1-1; TRBD1 might be the D (5 bases). Trimming pared 5 bases from V and 0 bases from J, leaving 16 bases between. The CDR3 has 16 amino acids. Germline V gene data show CDR1 as SEHNR and CDR2 as FQNEAQ (reference sequence). DNA of the CDR3: TGTGCCAGCAGCCCGACCACCAGGGAAATGAACACTGAAGCTTTCTTT. It specifies CASSPTTREMNTEAFF.

This chain joins TRBV6-5 and TRBJ1-3, with 8 bases that match TRBD1. Germline V gene lookup returns CDR1 MNHEY and CDR2 SVGAGI. This CDR3 is 13 amino acids long. V lost 11 bases and J lost 1; bases outside the gene matches: 4. The CDR3 spells CAGQGGSGNTIYF. CDR3 bases: TGTGCCGGACAGGGAGGGTCTGGAAACACCATATATTTT.

V usage is TRBV27 and J usage is TRBJ2-7; weak D call: TRBD2 (6 bases). The CDR3 is 13 amino acids. Trimming removed 2 bases at V and 2 bases at J, with 7 bases between. Germline lookup yields CDR1 MNHEY and CDR2 SMNVEV (reference sequence). The CDR3 coding sequence is TGTGCCAGCAGTTTACGCGGGACCTACGAGCAGTACTTC. Residues: CASSLRGTYEQYF.

The chain is built from TRBV6-4 and TRBJ1-1; 10 bases match TRBD1. The V and J ends lost 6 bases and 6 bases, in that order; junction bases with no gene match: 4. The CDR3 spans 13 residues. Germline CDR1 is MRHNA and CDR2 is SNTAGT. CDR3 sequence (DNA): TGTGCCAGCAGGGGCGGGACAGGGGCTGAAGCTTTCTTT. Translated: CASRGGTGAEAFF.

This clone was observed a few times. The CDR3 here is CASSILTGRSDEQFF. The CDR3 DNA reads TGTGCCAGTAGTATACTCACAGGGAGATCCGATGAGCAGTTCTTC. This sequence joins TRBV19 and TRBJ2-1, with a possible D match to TRBD1 (6 bases). From germline, CDR1 is LNHDA and CDR2 SQIVND (reference sequence). This CDR3 contains 15 residues. Trimming stripped 2 bases from V and 8 bases from J, with 16 bases between. The full variable domain, completed using reference TRBV19 and TRBJ2-1, is DGGITQSPKYLFRKEGQNVTLSCEQNLNHDAMYWYRQDPGQGLRLIYYSQIVNDFQKGDIAEGYSVSREKKESFPLTVTSAQKNPTAFYLCASSILTGRSDEQFFGPGTRLTVL.

CDR3 in amino acids: CATSDWGDEKLFF. Written as DNA, the CDR3 is TGTGCCACCAGTGATTGGGGGGACGAAAAACTGTTTTTT. V is TRBV24-1 and J is TRBJ1-4; weak D call: TRBD1 (5 bases). CDR1 is KGHDR, CDR2 SFDVKD, per germline. V was cut by 2 bases and J by 8 bases, with 8 bases left in between. This CDR3 spans 13 amino acids.

In this sample, this clone turned up once. The chain employs TRBV13 and TRBJ2-7; 7 bases are shared with TRBD2. Germline CDR1 PRHDT, CDR2 FYEKMQ (reference sequence). J was trimmed by 0 bases and V by 4 bases; bases with no gene match: 3. CDR3 length: 14 amino acids. The chain's CDR3 is CASSSRTSSYEQYF. The DNA for the CDR3 is TGTGCCAGCAGCTCGCGGACTAGCTCCTACGAGCAGTACTTC.

Turning to this clone: This CDR3 is also generated by other DNA sequences in the sample. The V call is TRBV12-3 or TRBV12-4, the J call TRBJ1-1, with 7 bases aligning to TRBD1. Trimming removed 5 bases from V and 4 bases from J; junction bases left unmatched: 1. The CDR3 is 12 residues long. The chain's CDR3 is CASSPGGTEAFF. The CDR3 DNA is TGTGCCAGCAGTCCAGGGGGCACTGAAGCTTTCTTT.

The genes are TRBV5-1 and TRBJ1-6; D ambiguous. V was pared by 0 bases and J by 5 bases, with 9 bases between. Germline V gene lookup returns CDR1 SGHRS and CDR2 YFSETQ. CDR3 length equals 15 residues. CDR3 bases: TGCGCCAGCAGCTTGGGACAAGCCAATAATTCACCCCTCCACTTT. Translated, it gives CASSLGQANNSPLHF. Supplemented by reference TRBV5-1 and TRBJ1-6, the full variable domain reads KAGVTQTPRYLIKTRGQQVTLSCSPISGHRSVSWYQQTPGQGLQFLFEYFSETQRNKGNFPGRFSGRQFSNSRSEMNVSTLELGDSALYLCASSLGQANNSPLHFGNGTRLTVT.

The V gene is TRBV9, the J gene TRBJ1-2, with TRBD1 matching over 9 bases. Germline-derived CDR1 and CDR2 are SGDLS and YYNGEE. V was pared by 3 bases and J by 7 bases, with 13 bases of the junction left unmatched. This CDR3 is 16 amino acids long. The CDR3 here is CASSATPGQGVFGYTF. The DNA for the CDR3 is TGTGCCAGCAGCGCCACACCGGGACAGGGAGTCTTTGGCTACACCTTC. The full variable domain, its missing parts supplied by reference TRBV9 and TRBJ1-2, is DSGVTQTPKHLITATGQRVTLRCSPRSGDLSVYWYQQSLDQGLQFLIQYYNGEERAKGNILERFSAQQFPDLHSELNLSSLELGDSALYFCASSATPGQGVFGYTFGSGTRLTVV.

The chain joins TRBV19 to TRBJ1-1; no reliable D call. The CDR3 is 13 residues long. Per the germline V gene, CDR1 is LNHDA and CDR2 is SQIVND (reference sequence). The germline V and J ends were trimmed by 2 bases and 7 bases, with 11 bases remaining between them. The CDR3 DNA sequence: TGTGCCAGTAGTATAAGCCAATATGATGAAGCTTTCTTT. Translated, it gives CASSISQYDEAFF.

The V call is TRBV5-1, the J call TRBJ2-7, with a tentative D call TRBD2 (7 bases). V was clipped by 1 base and J by 0 bases, with 8 bases between them. This CDR3 region has 14 residues. Germline lookup yields CDR1 SGHRS and CDR2 YFSETQ. The CDR3 nucleotides read TGCGCCAGCAGCTTGAGGGGGGGCTCCTACGAGCAGTACTTC. It codes for CASSLRGGSYEQYF.